This T cell receptor (beta chain) is drawn from a study of cytomegalovirus exposure and HLA in healthy donors. It was with 60 Vbeta and 13 Jbeta primers that the PCR ran. Assay: immunoSEQ multiplex PCR; the TCRdb copy retains only in-frame clones and omits some. The repertoire includes some 160,000 clones, roughly 80% of them detected once, and 8% to 10% sits in the top ten. Germline V CDR1 and CDR2: SNHLY, FYNNEI. This CDR3 region has 11 residues. V shed 7 bases and J shed 4 bases, with 7 bases lying between them. The sequence was obtained from a male donor in good health and CMV-seropositive. The sample comprised PBMCs. V and J are TRBV2 and TRBJ1-1; D is possibly TRBD1 (5 bases). The CDR3 nucleotides read TGTGCCAGCATAAGGGGCACTGAAGCTTTCTTT. Translating gives CASIRGTEAFF.